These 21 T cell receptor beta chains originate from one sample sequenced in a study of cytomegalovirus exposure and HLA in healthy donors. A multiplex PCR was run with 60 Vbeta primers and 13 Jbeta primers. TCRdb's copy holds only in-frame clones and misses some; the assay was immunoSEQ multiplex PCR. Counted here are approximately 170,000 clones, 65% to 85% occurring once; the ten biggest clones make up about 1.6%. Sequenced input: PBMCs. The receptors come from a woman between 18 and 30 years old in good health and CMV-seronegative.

CDR3 residues: CASSVGELAGARGELFF. CDR3 nucleotides: TGTGCCAGCAGCGTTGGGGAACTAGCGGGAGCCCGCGGGGAGCTGTTTTTT. V is TRBV9 and J is TRBJ2-2; the match to TRBD2 covers 11 bases. V lost 2 bases and J lost 7; bases outside the gene matches: 10. CDR3 size: 17 residues. Germline V gene data show CDR1 as SGDLS and CDR2 as YYNGEE. Variable domain in full (rest from reference TRBV9 and TRBJ2-2): DSGVTQTPKHLITATGQRVTLRCSPRSGDLSVYWYQQSLDQGLQFLIQYYNGEERAKGNILERFSAQQFPDLHSELNLSSLELGDSALYFCASSVGELAGARGELFFGEGSRLTVL.

The chain's CDR3 is CASRVRTAIYYEQYF. The CDR3 DNA reads TGTGCCAGCAGGGTTAGGACAGCAATATACTACGAGCAGTACTTC. This rearrangement joins TRBV2 to TRBJ2-7; possible D gene TRBD1, 6 bases. Germline V gives CDR1 SNHLY, CDR2 FYNNEI. This CDR3 is 15 amino acids long. Trimming cost V 6 bases and J 3 bases, with 18 bases left between them.

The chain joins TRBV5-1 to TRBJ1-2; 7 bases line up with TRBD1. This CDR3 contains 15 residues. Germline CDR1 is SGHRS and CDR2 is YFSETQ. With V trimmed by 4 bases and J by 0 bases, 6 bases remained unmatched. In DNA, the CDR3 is TGCGCCAGCAGCCTCACGACAGGGACTAACTATGGCTACACCTTC. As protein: CASSLTTGTNYGYTF.

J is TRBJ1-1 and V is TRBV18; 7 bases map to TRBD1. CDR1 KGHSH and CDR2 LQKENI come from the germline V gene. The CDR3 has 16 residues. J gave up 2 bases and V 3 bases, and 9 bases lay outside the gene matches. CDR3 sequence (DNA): TGTGCCAGCTCACCTCGGGACAGCGGCGGTAACACTGAAGCTTTCTTT. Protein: CASSPRDSGGNTEAFF.

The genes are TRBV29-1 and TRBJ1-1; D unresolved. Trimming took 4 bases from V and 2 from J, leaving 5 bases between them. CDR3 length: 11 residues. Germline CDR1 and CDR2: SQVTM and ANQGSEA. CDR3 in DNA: TGCAGCGTTGTGAGAAACACTGAAGCTTTCTTT. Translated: CSVVRNTEAFF.

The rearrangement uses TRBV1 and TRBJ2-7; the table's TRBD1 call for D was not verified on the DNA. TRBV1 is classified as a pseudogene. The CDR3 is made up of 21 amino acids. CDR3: CTSSQDRIQGISFRSSYEQYF. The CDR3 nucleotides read TGCACCAGCAGCCAAGATCGGATACAGGGTATTTCGTTTCGGTCCTCCTACGAGCAGTACTTC.

The DNA for the CDR3 is TGTGCCAGCAGTGGGGACAGCTATAACACTGAAGCTTTCTTT. Translated: CASSGDSYNTEAFF. This sequence joins TRBV27 and TRBJ1-1; 7 bases are shared with TRBD1. V lost 5 bases and J lost 2; bases outside the gene matches: 5. The CDR3 has 14 residues. Germline CDR1 and CDR2: MNHEY and SMNVEV (reference sequence).

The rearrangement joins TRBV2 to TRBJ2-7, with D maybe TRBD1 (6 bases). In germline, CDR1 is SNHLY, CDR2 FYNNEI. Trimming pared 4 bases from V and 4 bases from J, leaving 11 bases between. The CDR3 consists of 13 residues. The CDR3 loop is CASSVTGHYEQYF. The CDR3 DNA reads TGTGCCAGCAGTGTAACAGGGCATTACGAGCAGTACTTC. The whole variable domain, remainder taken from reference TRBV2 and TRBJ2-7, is EPEVTQTPSHQVTQMGQEVILRCVPISNHLYFYWYRQILGQKVEFLVSFYNNEISEKSEIFDDQFSVERPDGSNFTLKIRSTKLEDSAMYFCASSVTGHYEQYFGPGTRLTVT.

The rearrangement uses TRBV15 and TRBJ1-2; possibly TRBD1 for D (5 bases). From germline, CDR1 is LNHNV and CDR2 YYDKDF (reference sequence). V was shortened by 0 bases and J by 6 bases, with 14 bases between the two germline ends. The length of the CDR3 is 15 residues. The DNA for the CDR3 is TGTGCCACCAGCAGAGATACCCAGGGCTCGAATGGCTACACCTTC. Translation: CATSRDTQGSNGYTF.

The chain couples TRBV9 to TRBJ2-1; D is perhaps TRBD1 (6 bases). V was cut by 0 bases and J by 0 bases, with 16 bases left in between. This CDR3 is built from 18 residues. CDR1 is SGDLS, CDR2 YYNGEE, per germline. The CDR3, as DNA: TGTGCCAGCAGCGTAGTCCCTGGGGGCAGGCTCTCCTACAATGAGCAGTTCTTC. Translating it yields CASSVVPGGRLSYNEQFF. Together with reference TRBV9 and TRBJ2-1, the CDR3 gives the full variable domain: DSGVTQTPKHLITATGQRVTLRCSPRSGDLSVYWYQQSLDQGLQFLIQYYNGEERAKGNILERFSAQQFPDLHSELNLSSLELGDSALYFCASSVVPGGRLSYNEQFFGPGTRLTVL.

The CDR3 bases are TGCGCCAGCAGCGCCAGGGGGCATTCTGGGGCCAACGTCCTGACTTTC. Amino acids: CASSARGHSGANVLTF. This sequence joins TRBV5-1 and TRBJ2-6; TRBD1 agrees at 8 bases. Trimming at V came to 4 bases and at J to 1 base, leaving 4 bases not matched to a gene. This CDR3 spans 16 amino acids. Germline V gene data show CDR1 as SGHRS and CDR2 as YFSETQ.

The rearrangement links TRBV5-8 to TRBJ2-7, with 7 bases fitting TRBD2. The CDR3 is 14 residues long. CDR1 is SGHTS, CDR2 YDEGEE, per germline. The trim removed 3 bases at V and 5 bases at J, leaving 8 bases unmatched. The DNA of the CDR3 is TGTGCCAGCAGCTCGGAAGCGGGGCTGGACGAGCAGTACTTC. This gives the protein CASSSEAGLDEQYF. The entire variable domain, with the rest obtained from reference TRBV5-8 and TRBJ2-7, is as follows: EAGVTQSPTHLIKTRGQQATLRCSPISGHTSVYWYQQALGLGLQFLLWYDEGEERNRGNFPPRFSGRQFPNYSSELNVNALELEDSALYLCASSSEAGLDEQYFGPGTRLTVT.

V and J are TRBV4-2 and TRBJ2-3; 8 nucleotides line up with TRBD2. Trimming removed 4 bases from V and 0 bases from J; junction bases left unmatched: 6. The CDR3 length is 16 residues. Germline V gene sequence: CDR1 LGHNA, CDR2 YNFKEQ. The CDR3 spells CASSPIAGTSTDTQYF. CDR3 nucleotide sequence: TGTGCCAGCAGCCCTATAGCGGGAACTAGCACAGATACGCAGTATTTT.

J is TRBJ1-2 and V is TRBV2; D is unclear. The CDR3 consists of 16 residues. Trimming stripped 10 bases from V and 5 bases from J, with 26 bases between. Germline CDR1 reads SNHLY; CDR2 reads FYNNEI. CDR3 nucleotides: TGTGCCACCAGATCGACCAGCGGCAGCAATATTTATGGCTACACCTTC. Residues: CATRSTSGSNIYGYTF.

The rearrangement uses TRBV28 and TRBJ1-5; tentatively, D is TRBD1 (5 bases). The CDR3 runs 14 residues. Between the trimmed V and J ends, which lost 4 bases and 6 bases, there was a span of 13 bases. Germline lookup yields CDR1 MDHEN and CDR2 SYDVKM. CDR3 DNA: TGTGCCAGCAGTTACGACAGAACATTTCAGCCCCAGCATTTT. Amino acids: CASSYDRTFQPQHF.

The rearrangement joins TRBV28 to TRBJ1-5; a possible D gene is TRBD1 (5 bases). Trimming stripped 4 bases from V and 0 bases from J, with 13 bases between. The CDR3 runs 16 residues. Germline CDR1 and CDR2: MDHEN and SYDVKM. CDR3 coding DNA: TGTGCCAGCAGTTGGAGGGCAGGGAATAGCAATCAGCCCCAGCATTTT. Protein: CASSWRAGNSNQPQHF.

This CDR3 reads CASREKRGFGYTF. The CDR3, as DNA: TGTGCCAGCAGAGAAAAAAGGGGATTTGGCTACACCTTC. This sequence joins TRBV6-5 and TRBJ1-2; D might be TRBD1 (5 bases). Trimming cost V 6 bases and J 7 bases, with 15 bases left between them. The germline gives CDR1 MNHEY, CDR2 SVGAGI. This CDR3 contains 13 residues.

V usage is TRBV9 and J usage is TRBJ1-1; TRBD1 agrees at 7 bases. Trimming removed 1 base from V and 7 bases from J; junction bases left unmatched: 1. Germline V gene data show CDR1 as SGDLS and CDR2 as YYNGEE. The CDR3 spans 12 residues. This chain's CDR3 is CASSVQGGEAFF. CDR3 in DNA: TGTGCCAGCAGCGTACAGGGGGGTGAAGCTTTCTTT.

CDR3 bases: TGTGCCAGCAGCTTATCACGACTAGCGGGAAGTAATGAGCAGTTCTTC. Protein sequence: CASSLSRLAGSNEQFF. V gene TRBV7-3 combines with J gene TRBJ2-1; 11 bases align to TRBD2. The germline V gene has CDR1 SGHTA and CDR2 FQGTGA. J gave up 7 bases and V 2 bases, and 7 bases lay outside the gene matches. CDR3 length: 16 amino acids.

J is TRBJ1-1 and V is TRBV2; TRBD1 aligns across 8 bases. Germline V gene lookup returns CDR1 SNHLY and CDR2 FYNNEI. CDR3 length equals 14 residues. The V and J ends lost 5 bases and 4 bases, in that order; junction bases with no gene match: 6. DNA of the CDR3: TGTGCCAGCAGTCCTAGTGACAGGGGCACTGAAGCTTTCTTT. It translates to CASSPSDRGTEAFF.

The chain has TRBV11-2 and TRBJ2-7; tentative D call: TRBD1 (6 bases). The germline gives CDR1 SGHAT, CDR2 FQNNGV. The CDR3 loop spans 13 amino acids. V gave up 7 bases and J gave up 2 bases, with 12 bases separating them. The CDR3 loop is CASKRQDPYEQYF. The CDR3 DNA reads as TGTGCCAGCAAACGACAGGATCCCTACGAGCAGTACTTC.